This is a list of T cell receptor beta chains from one sample in a study of circulating and synovial CD4+ cells in juvenile arthritis. The data were produced by immunoSEQ multiplex PCR, yet TCRdb's version contains in-frame clones alone and is incomplete. Among approximately 3,500 clones listed, about four fifths were seen once. The material sequenced was CD4+ T cells from synovial fluid. Receptors originate from a human donor with juvenile idiopathic arthritis. Each CDR3 is given with its conserved first and last residue. The order of the fields is CDR3 protein, CDR3 DNA, clone size, D gene, V gene, J gene. A D gene is named only where the DNA matches it firmly. Clone size is stated in some rows and not others, as once, few, many or a class when expanded.

CSVGTGGAAKNIQYF	TGCAGCGTGGGGACAGGGGGCGCAGCCAAAAACATTCAGTACTTC	-	TRBD1	TRBV29-1	TRBJ2-4
CATQGNTEAFF	TGTGCCACCCAGGGGAACACTGAAGCTTTCTTT	few	-	TRBV2	TRBJ1-1
CASSPSGTDNEQYF	TGTGCCAGTAGTCCATCGGGGACAGACAACGAGCAGTACTTC	-	TRBD1	TRBV19	TRBJ2-7
CASSSSTSGGLLDTGELFF	TGTGCCAGCAGCTCGTCGACTAGCGGGGGGCTCTTGGACACCGGGGAGCTGTTTTTT	few	TRBD2	TRBV7-6	TRBJ2-2
CASRQTPAEKLFF	TGTGCCAGCCGACAAACTCCGGCGGAAAAACTGTTTTTT	-	-	TRBV28	TRBJ1-4
CASSRGIGSGNTIYF	TGTGCCAGCAGCCGGGGGATAGGCTCTGGAAACACCATATATTTT	-	-	TRBV5-4	TRBJ1-3
CASSLGGQSTEAFF	TGTGCCAGCAGCTTGGGAGGACAGAGCACTGAAGCTTTCTTT	-	-	TRBV5-4	TRBJ1-1
CASSLDSPQETQYF	TGTGCCAGCAGTTTAGACAGTCCCCAAGAGACCCAGTACTTC	-	-	TRBV6-5	TRBJ2-5
CASRRTSRDSHYGYTF	TGTGCCAGTAGGAGAACTTCGAGGGACAGCCACTATGGCTACACCTTC	-	TRBD1	TRBV19	TRBJ1-2
CASSPFTSGSEQFF	TGTGCCAGCAGCCCTTTTACTAGCGGGTCTGAGCAGTTCTTC	-	TRBD2	TRBV9	TRBJ2-1
CASSPRLLRNTQYF	TGTGCCAGCAGCCCCCGACTCCTTCGGAATACGCAGTATTTT	-	-	TRBV9	TRBJ2-3
CASSQEVQTGGNTIYF	TGTGCCAGCAGCCAAGAGGTGCAGACGGGTGGAAACACCATATATTTT	-	-	TRBV4-2	TRBJ1-3
CASSQDIGLAGTEGDTQYF	TGCGCCAGCAGCCAAGATATCGGACTAGCGGGAACGGAGGGAGATACGCAGTATTTT	once	TRBD2	TRBV4-1	TRBJ2-3
CSVDPPRGLNSPLHF	TGCAGCGTTGACCCGCCCAGGGGGCTCAATTCACCCCTCCACTTT	-	TRBD1	TRBV29-1	TRBJ1-6
CASSLGPTSGADTQYF	TGCGCCAGCAGCTTGGGACCGACTAGCGGGGCAGATACGCAGTATTTT	few	TRBD2	TRBV5-1	TRBJ2-3
CAISELQGGEQYF	TGTGCCATCAGTGAGTTGCAGGGTGGCGAGCAGTACTTC	-	-	TRBV10-3	TRBJ2-7
CASSSLAGSGTDTQYF	TGTGCCAGCAGTTCACTAGCGGGGAGCGGGACAGATACGCAGTATTTT	-	TRBD2	TRBV28	TRBJ2-3
CASSTGGSGETQYF	TGTGCCAGCAGCACGGGGGGATCCGGAGAGACCCAGTACTTC	-	TRBD2	TRBV9	TRBJ2-5
CASRFREDRAYNEQFF	TGTGCCAGCAGGTTTCGAGAGGACAGGGCCTACAATGAGCAGTTCTTC	-	TRBD1	TRBV2	TRBJ2-1
CASSITGELFF	TGTGCCAGCAGTATAACCGGGGAGCTGTTTTTT	-	-	TRBV7-8	TRBJ2-2
CARTHLQGAVGEQYF	TGTGCCAGGACCCACCTGCAGGGGGCGGTCGGCGAGCAGTACTTC	large	-	TRBV7-5	TRBJ2-7
CASSQAGQPSTDTQYF	TGCGCCAGCAGCCAAGCGGGACAGCCAAGCACAGATACGCAGTATTTT	-	TRBD1	TRBV4-1	TRBJ2-3